These 10 T cell receptor beta chains share one sample of origin, sequenced in a study of blood T cell repertoires in COVID-19. The data were produced by immunoSEQ multiplex PCR, yet TCRdb's version contains in-frame clones alone and is incomplete. The table includes approximately 190,000 clones, 65% to 85% detected once. Sequencing was carried out using peripheral blood. The receptors shown here come from a woman in her thirties with acute or convalescent COVID-19.

This clone was observed a few times. The chain is built from TRBV28 and TRBJ2-1; TRBD2 agrees at 10 bases. V lost 3 bases, J lost 6 bases, and 5 bases stayed unmatched. The CDR3 runs 15 residues. Looked up from germline, CDR1 is MDHEN and CDR2 is SYDVKM. CDR3 nucleotides: TGTGCCAGCAGTTTTTTGGCTAGCGGGGGCAATGAGCAGTTCTTC. Translating gives CASSFLASGGNEQFF.

The genes are TRBV27 and TRBJ1-2, with 10 bases lining up with TRBD1. After removal of 10 bases from V and 5 bases from J, the junction contained 10 bases not matched to a gene. The CDR3 runs to 14 residues. Germline CDR1 reads MNHEY; CDR2 reads SMNVEV (reference sequence). The CDR3, as DNA: TGTGCCACCCTGCCGGGACAGGGGAGTTATGGCTACACCTTC. This gives the protein CATLPGQGSYGYTF.

This clone was counted once. V and J are TRBV10-1 and TRBJ2-1, with TRBD2 matching over 10 bases. The CDR3 loop spans 15 amino acids. V was pared by 2 bases and J by 3 bases, with 1 base of the junction left unmatched. Per the germline V gene, CDR1 is WNHNN and CDR2 is SYGVQD (reference sequence). CDR3 protein: CASSEVAGGYNEQFF. The CDR3 nucleotides read TGCGCCAGCAGTGAGGTAGCGGGGGGCTACAATGAGCAGTTCTTC.

V is TRBV28 and J is TRBJ1-6; the D gene is possibly TRBD1 (6 bases). CDR1 is MDHEN and CDR2 is SYDVKM in the germline V gene. V lost 6 bases and J lost 0, with 21 bases in between. The CDR3 runs 19 residues. For the CDR3, the DNA is TGTGCCAGCAGCCACACATTCGGGGGGCCGAGCTCCTATAATTCACCCCTCCACTTT. Protein: CASSHTFGGPSSYNSPLHF.

CDR3 nucleotide sequence: TGCGCCAGCAGAAGGACAGGGAAACACACTGAAGCTTTCTTT. Amino acid sequence: CASRRTGKHTEAFF. V is TRBV23-1 and J is TRBJ1-1; 8 nucleotides line up with TRBD1. TRBV23-1 is labeled an ORF, and its function is uncertain. V was clipped by 6 bases and J by 3 bases; unmatched bases: 6. The CDR3 runs 14 residues.

V gene TRBV4-1 combines with J gene TRBJ2-7; D perhaps matches TRBD1 (6 bases). The length of the CDR3 is 15 residues. The germline V gene encodes CDR1 MGHRA and CDR2 YSYEKL. V lost 0 bases and J 0 bases, leaving 9 bases between the germline ends. The CDR3: CASSQDGRGSYEQYF. The CDR3 DNA reads TGCGCCAGCAGCCAAGATGGCAGGGGCTCCTACGAGCAGTACTTC.

The chain links TRBV2 to TRBJ2-7; TRBD1 matches 10 bases. V was clipped by 2 bases and J by 6 bases; unmatched bases: 7. CDR3 length equals 15 residues. Germline loops: CDR1 SNHLY, CDR2 FYNNEI. CDR3 region: CASSENWGQGSEQYF. The CDR3 DNA reads as TGTGCCAGCAGTGAAAATTGGGGACAGGGGAGCGAGCAGTACTTC.

The chain employs TRBV7-6 and TRBJ2-7; 7 nucleotides line up with TRBD1. The junction had 5 bases not matched to a gene; V was cut back by 1 base and J by 2 bases. The CDR3 is 15 amino acids. CDR1 and CDR2 (germline): SGHVS, FNYEAQ. The CDR3 DNA sequence: TGTGCCAGCAGCTTAGAAGAAACAGGGGCCTACGAGCAGTACTTC. Translating it yields CASSLEETGAYEQYF.

A single count supports this clone. V usage is TRBV27 and J usage is TRBJ2-2; 8 nucleotides agree with TRBD2. The CDR3 is 13 amino acids. V lost 6 bases, J lost 3 bases, and 0 bases stayed unmatched. CDR1 MNHEY and CDR2 SMNVEV come from the germline V gene (reference sequence). CDR3 nucleotide sequence: TGTGCCAGCAGACTAGCGGACACCGGGGAGCTGTTTTTT. It translates to CASRLADTGELFF.

The V gene is TRBV18, the J gene TRBJ2-2; 8 positions agree with TRBD1. This CDR3 comprises 16 residues. Per germline, CDR1 KGHSH and CDR2 LQKENI. With V trimmed by 0 bases and J by 5 bases, 5 bases remained unmatched. DNA for the CDR3: TGTGCCAGCTCACCACCTGTGACAGGGGTAACCGGGGAGCTGTTTTTT. Encoded protein: CASSPPVTGVTGELFF.